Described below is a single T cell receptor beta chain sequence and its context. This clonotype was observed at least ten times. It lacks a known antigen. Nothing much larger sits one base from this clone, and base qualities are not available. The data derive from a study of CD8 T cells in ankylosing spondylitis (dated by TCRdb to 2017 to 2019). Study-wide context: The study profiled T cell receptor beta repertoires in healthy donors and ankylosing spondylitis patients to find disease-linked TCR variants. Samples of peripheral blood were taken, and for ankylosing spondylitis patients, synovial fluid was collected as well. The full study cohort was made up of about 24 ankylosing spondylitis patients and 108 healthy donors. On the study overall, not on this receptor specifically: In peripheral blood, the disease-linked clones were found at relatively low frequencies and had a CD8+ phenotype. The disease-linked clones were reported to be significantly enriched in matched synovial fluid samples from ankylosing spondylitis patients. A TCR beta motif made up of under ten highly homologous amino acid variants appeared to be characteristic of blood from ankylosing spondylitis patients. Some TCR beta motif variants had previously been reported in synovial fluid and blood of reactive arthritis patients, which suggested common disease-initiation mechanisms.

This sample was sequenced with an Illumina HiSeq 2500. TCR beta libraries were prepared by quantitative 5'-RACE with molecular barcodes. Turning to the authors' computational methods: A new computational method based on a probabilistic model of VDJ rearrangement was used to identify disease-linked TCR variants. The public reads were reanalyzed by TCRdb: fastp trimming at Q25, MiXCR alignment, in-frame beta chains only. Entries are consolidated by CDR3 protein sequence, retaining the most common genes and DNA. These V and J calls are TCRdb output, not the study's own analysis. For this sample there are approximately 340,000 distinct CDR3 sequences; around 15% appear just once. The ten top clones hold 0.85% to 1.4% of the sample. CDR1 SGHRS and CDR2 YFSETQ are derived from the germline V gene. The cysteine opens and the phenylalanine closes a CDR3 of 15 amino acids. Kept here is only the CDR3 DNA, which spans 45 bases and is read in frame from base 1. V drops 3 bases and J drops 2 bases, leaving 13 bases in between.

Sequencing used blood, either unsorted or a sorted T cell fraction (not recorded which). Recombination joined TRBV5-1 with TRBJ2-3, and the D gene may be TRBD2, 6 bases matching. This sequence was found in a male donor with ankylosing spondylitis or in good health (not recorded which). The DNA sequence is TGCGCCAGCAGCTCCCGACTAGGAGACACAGATACGCAGTATTTT. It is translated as CASSSRLGDTDTQYF.